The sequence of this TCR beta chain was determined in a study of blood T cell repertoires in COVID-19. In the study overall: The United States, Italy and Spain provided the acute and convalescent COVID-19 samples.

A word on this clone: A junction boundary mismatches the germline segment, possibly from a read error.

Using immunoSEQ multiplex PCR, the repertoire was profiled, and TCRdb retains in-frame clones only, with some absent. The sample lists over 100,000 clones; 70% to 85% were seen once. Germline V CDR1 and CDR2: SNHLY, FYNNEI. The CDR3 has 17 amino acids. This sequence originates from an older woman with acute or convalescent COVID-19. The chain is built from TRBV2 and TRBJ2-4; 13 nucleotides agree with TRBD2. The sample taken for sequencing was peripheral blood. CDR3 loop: CASTLLTSGGAINIQYF. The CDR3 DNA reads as TGTGCCAGCACCCTACTTACTAGCGGGGGGGCCATAAACATTCAGTACTTC. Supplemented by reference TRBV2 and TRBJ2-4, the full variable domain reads EPEVTQTPSHQVTQMGQEVILRCVPISNHLYFYWYRQILGQKVEFLVSFYNNEISEKSEIFDDQFSVERPDGSNFTLKIRSTKLEDSAMYFCASTLLTSGGAINIQYFGAGTRLSVL.